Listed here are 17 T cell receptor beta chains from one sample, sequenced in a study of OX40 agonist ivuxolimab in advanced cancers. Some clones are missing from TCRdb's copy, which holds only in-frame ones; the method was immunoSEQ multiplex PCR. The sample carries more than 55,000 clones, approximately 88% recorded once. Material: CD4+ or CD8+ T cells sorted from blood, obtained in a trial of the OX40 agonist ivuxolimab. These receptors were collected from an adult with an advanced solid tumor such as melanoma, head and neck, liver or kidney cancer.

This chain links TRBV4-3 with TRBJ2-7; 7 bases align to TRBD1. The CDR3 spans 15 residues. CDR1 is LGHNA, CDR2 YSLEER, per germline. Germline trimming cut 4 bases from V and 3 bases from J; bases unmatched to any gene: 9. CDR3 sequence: CASSLNAGTVYEQYF. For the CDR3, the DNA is TGCGCCAGCAGCCTTAATGCCGGGACAGTCTACGAGCAGTACTTC.

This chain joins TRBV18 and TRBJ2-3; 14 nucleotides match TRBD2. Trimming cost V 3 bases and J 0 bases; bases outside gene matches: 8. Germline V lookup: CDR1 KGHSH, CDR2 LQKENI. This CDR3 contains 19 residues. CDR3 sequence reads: CASSPGEGTSGSSTDTQYF. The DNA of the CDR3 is TGTGCCAGCTCACCGGGTGAGGGGACTAGCGGGAGTAGCACAGATACGCAGTATTTT.

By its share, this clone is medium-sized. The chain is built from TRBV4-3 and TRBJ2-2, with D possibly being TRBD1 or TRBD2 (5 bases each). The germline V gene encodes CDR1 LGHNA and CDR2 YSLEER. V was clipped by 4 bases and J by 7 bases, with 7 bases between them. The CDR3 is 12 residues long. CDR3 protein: CASSPGSGELFF. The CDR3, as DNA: TGCGCCAGCAGCCCAGGGAGCGGGGAGCTGTTTTTT.

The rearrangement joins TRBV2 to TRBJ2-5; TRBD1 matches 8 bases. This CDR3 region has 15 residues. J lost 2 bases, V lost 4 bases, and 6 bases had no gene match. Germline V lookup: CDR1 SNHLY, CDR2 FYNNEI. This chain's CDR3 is CASSGRGLRQETQYF. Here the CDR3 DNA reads TGTGCCAGCAGTGGCAGGGGGCTGAGGCAAGAGACCCAGTACTTC. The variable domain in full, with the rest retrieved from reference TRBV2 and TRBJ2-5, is EPEVTQTPSHQVTQMGQEVILRCVPISNHLYFYWYRQILGQKVEFLVSFYNNEISEKSEIFDDQFSVERPDGSNFTLKIRSTKLEDSAMYFCASSGRGLRQETQYFGPGTRLLVL.

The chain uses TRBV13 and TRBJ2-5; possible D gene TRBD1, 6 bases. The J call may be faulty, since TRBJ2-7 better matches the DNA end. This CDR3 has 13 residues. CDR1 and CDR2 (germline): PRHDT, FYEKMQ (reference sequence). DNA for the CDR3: TGTGCCAGCAGCCCCGGGACAACCTACGAGCAGTACTTC. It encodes CASSPGTTYEQYF.

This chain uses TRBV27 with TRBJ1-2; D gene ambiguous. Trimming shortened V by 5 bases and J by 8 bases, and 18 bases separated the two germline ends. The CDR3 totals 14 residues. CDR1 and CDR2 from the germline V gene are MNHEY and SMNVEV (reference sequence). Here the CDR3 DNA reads TGTGCCAGCAGTGGAGGAGGGAAGTTGAACGGCTACACCTTC. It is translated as CASSGGGKLNGYTF.

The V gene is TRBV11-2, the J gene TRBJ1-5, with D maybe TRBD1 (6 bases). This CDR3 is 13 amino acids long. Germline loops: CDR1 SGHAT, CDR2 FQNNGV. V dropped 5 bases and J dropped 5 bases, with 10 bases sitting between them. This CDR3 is CASSPWTDQPQHF. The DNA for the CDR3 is TGTGCCAGCAGCCCCTGGACAGATCAGCCCCAGCATTTT.

DNA for the CDR3: TGCAGCGTTGAATTACGACTTTTCACAGGGAGAATACCCTACGAGCAGTACGTC. Its protein product is CSVELRLFTGRIPYEQYV. V usage is TRBV29-1 and J usage is TRBJ2-7; D possibly corresponds to TRBD1 (6 bases). Germline CDR1 SQVTM, CDR2 ANQGSEA. CDR3 length: 18 residues. Trimming removed 2 bases from V and 2 bases from J, with 25 bases in between.

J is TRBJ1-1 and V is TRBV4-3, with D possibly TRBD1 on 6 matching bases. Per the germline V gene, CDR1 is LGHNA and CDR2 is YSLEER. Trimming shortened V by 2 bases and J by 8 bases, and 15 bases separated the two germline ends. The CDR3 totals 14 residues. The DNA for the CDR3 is TGCGCCAGCAGCCAATTCATGGGAGGGACAGAAGCTTTCTTT. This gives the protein CASSQFMGGTEAFF.

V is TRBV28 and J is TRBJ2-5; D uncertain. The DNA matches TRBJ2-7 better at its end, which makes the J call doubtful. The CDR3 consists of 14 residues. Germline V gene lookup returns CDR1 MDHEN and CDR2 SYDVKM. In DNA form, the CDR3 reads TGTGCCAGCAGTCAATTAGTGGGCCTCTACGAGCAGTACTTC. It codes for CASSQLVGLYEQYF.

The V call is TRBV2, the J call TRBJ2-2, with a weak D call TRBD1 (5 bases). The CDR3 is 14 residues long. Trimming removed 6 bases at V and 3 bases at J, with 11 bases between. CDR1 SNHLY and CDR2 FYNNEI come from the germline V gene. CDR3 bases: TGTGCCAGCAGGACGACAGATTACACCGGGGAGCTGTTTTTT. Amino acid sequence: CASRTTDYTGELFF. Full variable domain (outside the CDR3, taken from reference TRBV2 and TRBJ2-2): EPEVTQTPSHQVTQMGQEVILRCVPISNHLYFYWYRQILGQKVEFLVSFYNNEISEKSEIFDDQFSVERPDGSNFTLKIRSTKLEDSAMYFCASRTTDYTGELFFGEGSRLTVL.

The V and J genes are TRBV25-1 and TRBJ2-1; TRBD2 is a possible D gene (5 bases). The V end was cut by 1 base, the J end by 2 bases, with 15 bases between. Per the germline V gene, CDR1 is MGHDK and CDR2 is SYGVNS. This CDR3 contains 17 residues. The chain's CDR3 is CASSELEPGFPYNEQFF. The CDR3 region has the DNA TGTGCCAGCAGTGAATTGGAACCGGGATTCCCCTACAATGAGCAGTTCTTC.

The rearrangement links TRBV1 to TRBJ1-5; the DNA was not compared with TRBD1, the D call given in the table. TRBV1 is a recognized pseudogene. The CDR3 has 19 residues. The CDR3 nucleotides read TGCACCAGCAGCCAAGTCCCAGACAGGGGTAGGGGTAGCAATCAGCCCCAGCATTTT. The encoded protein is CTSSQVPDRGRGSNQPQHF.

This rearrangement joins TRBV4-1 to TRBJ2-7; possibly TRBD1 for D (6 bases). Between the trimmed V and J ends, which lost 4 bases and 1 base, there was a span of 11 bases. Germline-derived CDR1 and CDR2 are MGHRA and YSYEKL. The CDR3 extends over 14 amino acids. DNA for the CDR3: TGCGCCAGCAGCCTTAATACAGGGTCCTACGAGCAGTACGTC. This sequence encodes CASSLNTGSYEQYV.

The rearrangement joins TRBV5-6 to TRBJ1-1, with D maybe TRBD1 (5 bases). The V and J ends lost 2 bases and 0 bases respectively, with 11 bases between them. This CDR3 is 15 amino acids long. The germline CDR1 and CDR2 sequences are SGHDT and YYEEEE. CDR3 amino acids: CASSFGGVMNTEAFF. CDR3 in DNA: TGTGCCAGCAGCTTTGGGGGAGTCATGAACACTGAAGCTTTCTTT.

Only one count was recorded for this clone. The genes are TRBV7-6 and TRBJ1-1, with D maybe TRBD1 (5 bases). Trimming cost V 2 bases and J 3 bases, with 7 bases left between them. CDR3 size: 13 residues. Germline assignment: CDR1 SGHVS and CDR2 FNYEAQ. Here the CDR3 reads CASSLLGDTEAFF. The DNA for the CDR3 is TGTGCCAGCAGCTTATTAGGGGACACTGAAGCTTTCTTT.

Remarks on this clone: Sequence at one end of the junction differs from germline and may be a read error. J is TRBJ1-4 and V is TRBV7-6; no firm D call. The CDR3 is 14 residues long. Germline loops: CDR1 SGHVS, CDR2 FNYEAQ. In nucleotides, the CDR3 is TGTGCCAGCAACTTAACAGCGGCGAATGAAAAACTGTTTTTT. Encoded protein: CASNLTAANEKLFF.